These T cell receptor beta chains were read from a single sample in a study of T cell repertoires in cytomegalovirus infection. MiXCR was run by TCRdb on the reads, yielding one entry per CDR3 protein. The sample lists tens of thousands of distinct CDR3 sequences; approximately 39% were seen once. Their recognized antigens are unknown. This specimen consisted of CD8+ T cells from cultured PBMCs, obtained from culture after CMV antigen stimulation. These receptors originate from a human donor in good health (CMV status not recorded). Some clones in this sample may be carry-over from other donors' samples. Both conserved end residues are part of each CDR3. A D gene is named only where the DNA matches it firmly. Where a row states a size, it is once, few, many or the class of an expanded clone; other rows omit it.

d_gene,abundance,v_gene,j_gene,CDR3aa,CDR3nt
-,-,TRBV27,TRBJ2-7,CASSFGASYEQYF,TGTGCCAGCAGTTTTGGGGCCTCCTACGAGCAGTACTTC
-,-,TRBV4-3,TRBJ2-7,CASSQDIVEGLLSYEQYF,TGCGCCAGCAGCCAAGATATCGTCGAGGGCTTGCTGAGCTACGAGCAGTACTTC
-,few,TRBV27,TRBJ1-1,CASSLSSRGEAFF,TGTGCCAGCAGTTTATCGAGCAGGGGTGAAGCTTTCTTT
-,few,TRBV7-2,TRBJ1-1,CASSSSMNTEAFF,TGTGCCAGCAGCTCGTCTATGAACACTGAAGCTTTCTTT
TRBD2,-,TRBV12-3/TRBV12-4,TRBJ2-1,CASSLASGEQFF,TGTGCCAGCAGTTTGGCTAGCGGCGAGCAGTTCTTC
TRBD2,-,TRBV6-5,TRBJ2-1,CASKSGLAVNEQFF,TGTGCCAGCAAAAGTGGACTAGCGGTAAATGAGCAGTTCTTC
TRBD1,-,TRBV12-5,TRBJ2-7,CASSRDRSYEQYF,TGTGCTAGTTCTCGGGACAGGAGCTACGAGCAGTACTTC
-,few,TRBV7-8,TRBJ1-4,CASSLTRGRGGKLFF,TGTGCCAGCAGCCTGACCCGGGGCCGTGGGGGAAAACTGTTTTTT
-,few,TRBV7-7,TRBJ2-5,CASSLDAGLAETQYF,TGTGCCAGCAGCTTAGATGCAGGGTTGGCGGAGACCCAGTACTTC
-,few,TRBV11-2,TRBJ2-3,CASSLAPDTQYF,TGTGCCAGCAGCCTAGCCCCGGATACGCAGTATTTT
-,-,TRBV28,TRBJ1-6,CASRVGGGSYNSPLHF,TGTGCCAGCAGGGTCGGGGGGGGGTCCTATAATTCACCCCTCCACTTT
-,-,TRBV28,TRBJ2-7,CASSLRGRGYEQYF,TGTGCCAGCAGTTTAAGGGGACGGGGCTACGAGCAGTACTTC
-,-,TRBV27,TRBJ2-7,CASSTIGFGHLQYF,TGTGCCAGCAGCACCATAGGTTTCGGACACTTGCAGTACTTC
-,few,TRBV5-1,TRBJ1-2,CASSFGGGLYGYTF,TGCGCCAGCAGCTTCGGGGGAGGATTATATGGCTACACCTTC
TRBD1,-,TRBV5-6,TRBJ2-3,CASSSLTGPGDTQYF,TGTGCCAGCAGCTCCTTGACAGGGCCCGGGGATACGCAGTATTTT
-,-,TRBV7-8,TRBJ1-1,CASIDRRPGRAPGNTEAFF,TGTGCCAGCATCGACCGTCGTCCTGGCAGGGCCCCAGGGAACACTGAAGCTTTCTTT
TRBD2,-,TRBV9,TRBJ2-5,CASSPGGRAQETQYF,TGTGCCAGCAGCCCCGGGGGGAGAGCTCAAGAGACCCAGTACTTC